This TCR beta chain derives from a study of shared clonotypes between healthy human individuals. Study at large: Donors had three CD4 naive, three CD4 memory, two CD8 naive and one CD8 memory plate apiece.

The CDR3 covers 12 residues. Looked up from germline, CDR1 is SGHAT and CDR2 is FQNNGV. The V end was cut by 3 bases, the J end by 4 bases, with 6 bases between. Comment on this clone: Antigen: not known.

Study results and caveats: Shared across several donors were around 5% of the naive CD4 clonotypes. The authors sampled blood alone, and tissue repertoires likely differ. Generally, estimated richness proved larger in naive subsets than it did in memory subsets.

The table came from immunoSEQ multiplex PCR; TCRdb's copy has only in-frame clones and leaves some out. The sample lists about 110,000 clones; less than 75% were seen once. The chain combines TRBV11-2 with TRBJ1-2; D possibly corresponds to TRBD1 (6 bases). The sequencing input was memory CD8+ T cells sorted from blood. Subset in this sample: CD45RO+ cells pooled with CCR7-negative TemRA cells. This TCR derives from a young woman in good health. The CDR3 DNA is TGTGCCAGCAGCTTGGACAGCTATGGCTACACCTTC. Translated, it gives CASSLDSYGYTF.